This T cell receptor (beta chain) appears in the sequencing data of a study of vaccination and CD4 T cells after COVID-19. Across the whole study: Convalescent donors totaled six males and four females, including two who were Hispanic. The authors gave control cultures a CEFX pool, an HIV-1 Nef pool, or no peptide.

With respect to this clonotype: Its specificity is unknown.

From germline, CDR1 is LNHNV and CDR2 YYDKDF (reference sequence). Trimming removed 1 base at V and 5 bases at J, with 12 bases between. This CDR3 region has 14 residues. Treatment noted: roughly 10-day PBMC culture with coronavirus spike peptide pools or control peptides (ViraFEST assay). Dates of positive PCR ran from March to December 2020, before US Alpha, Beta and Delta variants. Sequencing of the DNA from cultured CD4+ T cells was carried out with the Oncomine TCR Beta short-read assay. TCRdb re-analysed the PCR reads in MiXCR, keeping a single row per CDR3 protein. The sample has 3,000 to 3,500 distinct CDR3 sequences; about 53% are singletons.

The sample consisted of CD4+ T cells from blood, cultured in vitro. The clonotype was recovered from a human donor who had recovered from COVID-19. The chain couples TRBV15 to TRBJ2-7; D unclear. CDR3 residues: CATSRGGSPNEQYF. In DNA, the CDR3 is TGTGCCACCAGCAGAGGTGGGTCCCCCAACGAGCAGTACTTC.